This T cell receptor (beta chain) stems from a study of cytomegalovirus exposure and HLA in healthy donors. For the study at large: The approximately 690 first-cohort repertoires and the roughly 130 validation repertoires shared the same platform, a later analysis reported. Overall study findings and caveats: It was 164 TCR beta chains that were listed as cytomegalovirus-associated. The finding came from a later analysis; first-cohort TCR clusters tended to co-occur in the roughly 110 validation repertoires.

Of note for this clone: Its matching antigen is unknown.

The CDR3 loop spans 13 amino acids. Germline CDR1 reads MRHNA; CDR2 reads SNTAGT. Trimming shortened V by 2 bases and J by 0 bases, and 3 bases separated the two germline ends. Sequencing used immunoSEQ multiplex PCR; TCRdb keeps in-frame clones, though not all of them. The sample has about 49,000 clones, almost 95% seen once. This chain links TRBV6-4 with TRBJ2-3; D is unresolved. The sample taken for sequencing was PBMCs. The receptor was derived from a man between 18 and 35 years old in good health and CMV-seronegative. The CDR3 sequence: CASSDTSTDTQYF. Here the CDR3 DNA reads TGTGCCAGCAGTGACACAAGCACAGATACGCAGTATTTT.